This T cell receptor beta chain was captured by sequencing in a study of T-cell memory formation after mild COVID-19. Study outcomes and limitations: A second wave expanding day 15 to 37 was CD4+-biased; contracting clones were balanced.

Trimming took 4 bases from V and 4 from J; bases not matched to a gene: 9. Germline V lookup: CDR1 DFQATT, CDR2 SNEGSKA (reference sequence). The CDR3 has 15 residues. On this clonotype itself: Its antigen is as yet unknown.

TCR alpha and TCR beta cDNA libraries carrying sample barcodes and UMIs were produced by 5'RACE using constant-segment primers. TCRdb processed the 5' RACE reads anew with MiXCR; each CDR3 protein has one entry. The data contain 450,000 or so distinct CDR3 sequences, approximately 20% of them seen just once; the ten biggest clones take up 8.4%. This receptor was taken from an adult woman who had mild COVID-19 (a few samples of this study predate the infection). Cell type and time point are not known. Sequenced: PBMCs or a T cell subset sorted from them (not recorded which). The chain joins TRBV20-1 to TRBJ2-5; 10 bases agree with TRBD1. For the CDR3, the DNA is TGCAGTGCTAAGCTCGGGGGGACAGGGGCAGAGACCCAGTACTTC. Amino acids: CSAKLGGTGAETQYF.